The clone carrying this T cell receptor (beta chain) was seen at least ten times. Its antigen is still unknown. CDR1 is DFQATT, CDR2 SNEGSKA, per germline (reference sequence). V was cut by 3 bases and J by 8 bases, with 15 bases left in between. This CDR3 comprises 13 residues. This entry is derived from a study of T cells after yellow fever vaccination. The study's findings and limits: Post-booster reappearance was seen for most primary-vaccination clones (around 96% CD4, around 88% CD8). A small share of clonotypes appeared in both CD4 and CD8 compartments.

Template-switching 5'RACE yielded the TCR cDNA; a universal primer site and UMIs were added in the process. Each CDR3 protein is one row after TCRdb ran MiXCR on the 5' RACE reads. The table lists roughly 180,000 distinct CDR3 sequences, 6.2% of them singletons. This chain uses TRBV20-1 with TRBJ2-3; no definite D call. This TCR was sampled from a man between 18 and 29 years old who received the YFV17D yellow fever vaccine. Here the sequenced sample was CD4+ T cells sorted from PBMCs, taken on the day of the first yellow fever vaccination. The CDR3 coding sequence is TGCAGTGCTAGCTTGTATAGAGGTGGTACGCAGTATTTT. It specifies CSASLYRGGTQYF.